A selection of T cell receptor beta chains follows, all from one sample in a study of cytomegalovirus exposure and HLA in healthy donors. Generated by immunoSEQ multiplex PCR, the TCRdb table keeps only in-frame clones and is missing some. The sample comprises 300,000 or so clones, around four fifths of which are singletons, and roughly 2% rests with the top ten. Material for sequencing was PBMCs. These receptors all come from a woman aged 40-49 years in good health and CMV-seropositive. Both conserved end residues are part of each CDR3. D genes are given only for firm matches. Size tells how often a clone was seen (once, few, many) or the class of an expanded clone, and some rows leave it out.

clone_size	v_call	j_call	d_call	cdr3_nt	cdr3_aa
.	TRBV5-1	TRBJ2-5	.	TGCGCCAGCAGCACTTACCGGGGGAGAGAGACCCAGTACTTC	CASSTYRGRETQYF
.	TRBV6-1	TRBJ2-5	.	TGTGCCAGCAGTGAAGCCCTGCGGGAAGAGACCCAGTACTTC	CASSEALREETQYF
.	TRBV7-2	TRBJ2-1	TRBD2	TGTGCCAGCAGTCACCAGTCGTGGACTAGCGGGAGTAATGAGCAGTTCTTC	CASSHQSWTSGSNEQFF
.	TRBV7-3	TRBJ2-1	.	TGTGCCAGCAGCCTTATTAGCGGAAATGAGCAGTTCTTC	CASSLISGNEQFF
.	TRBV7-2	TRBJ1-3	.	TGTGCCAGCAGCCCCCGCGCCGCTGGAAACACCATATATTTT	CASSPRAAGNTIYF
.	TRBV29-1	TRBJ2-5	.	TGCAGCGTTGGAGGTGGGAGGCAAGAGACCCAGTACTTC	CSVGGGRQETQYF
.	TRBV14	TRBJ2-2	.	TGTGCCAGCAGCCAAGCTGGCAGGGTGTATGGCACCGGGGAGCTGTTTTTT	CASSQAGRVYGTGELFF
.	TRBV15	TRBJ2-7	.	TGTGCCACCAGCTCCTATGTTAATAGCGCCTACGAGCAGTACTTC	CATSSYVNSAYEQYF
.	TRBV4-3	TRBJ1-4	TRBD1	TGCGCCAGCAGCCCCCTGGGACAGGTGTCGTTGTGGGGCGGAACTAATGAAAAACTGTTTTTT	CASSPLGQVSLWGGTNEKLFF
few	TRBV6-1	TRBJ2-7	TRBD2	TGTGCCATCAGTGATCTAGGAGGGAGGGCCCTCTCCGAGCAGTACTTC	CAISDLGGRALSEQYF
.	TRBV7-8	TRBJ1-1	TRBD1	TGTGCCAGCAGCTTAGGGACGGGGGGGACAGGGATGAGAACTGAAGCTTTCTTT	CASSLGTGGTGMRTEAFF
once	TRBV9	TRBJ2-2	TRBD1	TGTGCCAGCAGCGTAGGGGGGACAGTGCTTGGCACCGGGGAGCTGTTTTTT	CASSVGGTVLGTGELFF
.	TRBV6-1	TRBJ1-2	.	TGTGCCAGCAGTGAAATCGGGGGGACGGGGAATAGCTACACCTTC	CASSEIGGTGNSYTF
.	TRBV28	TRBJ1-2	.	TGTGCCAGCAGGGAACAGGACCGCGGCTATGGCTACACCTTC	CASREQDRGYGYTF
.	TRBV5-1	TRBJ2-1	TRBD2	TGCGCCAGCAGCTTTAGCGGGGGAGCTGAGCAGTTCTTC	CASSFSGGAEQFF
few	TRBV11-1	TRBJ1-2	TRBD1	TGTGCCAGCAGCTCCTGGACAGGGGATGGCTACACCTTC	CASSSWTGDGYTF
.	TRBV29-1	TRBJ2-5	TRBD1	TGCAGCGTTGATTGGCGACAGGGGGCGTCGGAGACCCAGTACTTC	CSVDWRQGASETQYF